A single sample gave rise to the 13 T cell receptor beta chains below, sequenced in a study of blood T cell repertoires in COVID-19. Repertoires were generated with immunoSEQ multiplex PCR, while TCRdb's copy carries only in-frame clones and drops some. Seen here are almost 500,000 clones, approximately 91% observed once, and the top ten hold around 8%. Input material: PBMCs or T cells enriched from blood (not recorded which). All receptors come from a woman aged 55-70 years who had recovered from COVID-19.

The rearrangement joins TRBV7-9 to TRBJ1-3, with 7 bases fitting TRBD1. In germline, CDR1 is SEHNR, CDR2 FQNEAQ (reference sequence). V lost 6 bases, J lost 4 bases, and 3 bases stayed unmatched. There are 13 residues in the CDR3. CDR3 DNA: TGTGCCAGCAGGGGGGACAGCGGAAACACCATATATTTT. Protein: CASRGDSGNTIYF.

The gene calls are TRBV11-3 and TRBJ2-7; D not certain. The CDR3 is 14 residues long. The germline V gene encodes CDR1 SGHNT and CDR2 YENEEA. The V end was cut by 1 base, the J end by 4 bases, with 11 bases between. DNA of the CDR3: TGTGCCAGCAGCTTAGGAGGCAGCCTGTACGAGCAGTACTTC. This codes for CASSLGGSLYEQYF.

This chain connects TRBV5-1 to TRBJ1-1; 7 bases are a match to TRBD1. This CDR3 region has 16 residues. Trimming cost V 4 bases and J 0 bases; bases outside gene matches: 9. Germline CDR1 SGHRS, CDR2 YFSETQ. The CDR3 bases are TGCGCCAGCAGCCCTTCGCCGGACAGGCTGAACACTGAAGCTTTCTTT. Residues: CASSPSPDRLNTEAFF.

In its sample, this clone was seen once. V usage is TRBV10-3 and J usage is TRBJ2-3; 12 bases agree with TRBD1. J gave up 3 bases and V 6 bases, and 7 bases lay outside the gene matches. There are 16 residues in the CDR3. Germline CDR1 reads ENHRY; CDR2 reads SYGVKD. This CDR3 reads CAISPGTGGGTDTQYF. The CDR3 DNA follows: TGTGCCATCAGCCCCGGGACAGGGGGCGGGACAGATACGCAGTATTTT.

V and J are TRBV19 and TRBJ1-3; D might be TRBD1 (6 bases). The germline V and J ends were trimmed by 6 bases and 0 bases, with 12 bases remaining between them. The germline V gene has CDR1 LNHDA and CDR2 SQIVND (reference sequence). The CDR3 extends over 15 amino acids. CDR3 nucleotide sequence: TGTGCCAGTAGGGGCCGGGACAACTCTGGAAACACCATATATTTT. It specifies CASRGRDNSGNTIYF. Variable domain in full (rest from reference TRBV19 and TRBJ1-3): DGGITQSPKYLFRKEGQNVTLSCEQNLNHDAMYWYRQDPGQGLRLIYYSQIVNDFQKGDIAEGYSVSREKKESFPLTVTSAQKNPTAFYLCASRGRDNSGNTIYFGEGSWLTVV.

This rearrangement joins TRBV28 to TRBJ2-5; D ambiguous. The length of the CDR3 is 13 residues. Germline assignment: CDR1 MDHEN and CDR2 SYDVKM. With 6 bases removed from V and 0 bases from J, the gap between germline ends came to 8 bases. The DNA for the CDR3 is TGTGCCAGCAGCCGCCGGGACCAAGAGACCCAGTACTTC. Protein product: CASSRRDQETQYF. Supplemented by reference TRBV28 and TRBJ2-5, the full variable domain reads DVKVTQSSRYLVKRTGEKVFLECVQDMDHENMFWYRQDPGLGLRLIYFSYDVKMKEKGDIPEGYSVSREKKERFSLILESASTNQTSMYLCASSRRDQETQYFGPGTRLLVL.

The rearrangement uses TRBV19 and TRBJ1-5; 10 bases are a match to TRBD1. Germline assignment: CDR1 LNHDA and CDR2 SQIVND (reference sequence). V lost 6 bases to trimming and J lost 10 bases; unmatched junction nucleotides: 6. The CDR3 extends over 13 amino acids. The CDR3 reads CASSSGTGVPQHF. CDR3 in DNA: TGTGCCAGTAGCTCCGGGACAGGGGTTCCCCAGCATTTT.

The V call is TRBV6-5, the J call TRBJ2-1, with 14 bases identical to TRBD2. The germline V gene has CDR1 MNHEY and CDR2 SVGAGI. The CDR3 has 15 amino acids. V shed 6 bases, J shed 9 bases, and the junction held 7 bases outside the gene matches. The CDR3 coding sequence is TGTGCCAGCAGGAAACCGACTAGCGGGGGGGGTGAGCAGTTCTTC. This sequence encodes CASRKPTSGGGEQFF.

CDR3 DNA sequence: TGTGCCAGCAGCTCCCAACAGGGGGCAGGTACTGAAGCTTTCTTT. Amino acids: CASSSQQGAGTEAFF. The rearrangement joins TRBV7-2 to TRBJ1-1; 9 bases map to TRBD1. The CDR3 is 15 residues long. CDR1 is SGHTA, CDR2 FQGNSA, per germline. Trimming removed 4 bases from V and 5 bases from J; junction bases left unmatched: 8. The full variable domain, completed using reference TRBV7-2 and TRBJ1-1, is GAGVSQSPSNKVTEKGKDVELRCDPISGHTALYWYRQSLGQGLEFLIYFQGNSAPDKSGLPSDRFSAERTGGSVSTLTIQRTQQEDSAVYLCASSSQQGAGTEAFFGQGTRLTVV.

The V gene is TRBV24-1, the J gene TRBJ2-5; 7 positions agree with TRBD1. The CDR3 totals 15 residues. J lost 5 bases, V lost 4 bases, and 9 bases had no gene match. The germline V gene has CDR1 KGHDR and CDR2 SFDVKD. Written as DNA, the CDR3 is TGTGCCACCAGTGAGGGGGACAGTTTACGGGAGACCCAGTACTTC. The encoded protein is CATSEGDSLRETQYF.

The V call is TRBV19, the J call TRBJ2-1; 7 bases match TRBD1. The trim removed 5 bases at V and 0 bases at J, leaving 13 bases unmatched. Germline V gene lookup returns CDR1 LNHDA and CDR2 SQIVND (reference sequence). The CDR3 is 18 amino acids. The CDR3 loop is CASSFRTGRLSSYNEQFF. In nucleotides, the CDR3 is TGTGCCAGTAGTTTTAGGACAGGTCGGCTTAGCTCCTACAATGAGCAGTTCTTC. Full variable domain (remainder filled in from reference TRBV19 and TRBJ2-1): DGGITQSPKYLFRKEGQNVTLSCEQNLNHDAMYWYRQDPGQGLRLIYYSQIVNDFQKGDIAEGYSVSREKKESFPLTVTSAQKNPTAFYLCASSFRTGRLSSYNEQFFGPGTRLTVL.

This chain connects TRBV9 to TRBJ2-7; no definite D call. With 0 bases removed from V and 3 bases from J, the gap between germline ends came to 7 bases. CDR1 is SGDLS and CDR2 is YYNGEE in the germline V gene. CDR3 length: 13 residues. CDR3 sequence (DNA): TGTGCCAGCAGCGTAGCTATCGACTACGAGCAGTACTTC. It specifies CASSVAIDYEQYF.

The chain uses TRBV2 and TRBJ1-6, with 8 bases aligning to TRBD1. The germline CDR1 and CDR2 sequences are SNHLY and FYNNEI. This CDR3 comprises 15 residues. The V and J ends lost 7 bases and 5 bases, in that order; junction bases with no gene match: 7. The CDR3 coding sequence is TGTGCCAGCACGGGACAGGCCGTAAATAATTCACCCCTCCACTTT. Protein product: CASTGQAVNNSPLHF.